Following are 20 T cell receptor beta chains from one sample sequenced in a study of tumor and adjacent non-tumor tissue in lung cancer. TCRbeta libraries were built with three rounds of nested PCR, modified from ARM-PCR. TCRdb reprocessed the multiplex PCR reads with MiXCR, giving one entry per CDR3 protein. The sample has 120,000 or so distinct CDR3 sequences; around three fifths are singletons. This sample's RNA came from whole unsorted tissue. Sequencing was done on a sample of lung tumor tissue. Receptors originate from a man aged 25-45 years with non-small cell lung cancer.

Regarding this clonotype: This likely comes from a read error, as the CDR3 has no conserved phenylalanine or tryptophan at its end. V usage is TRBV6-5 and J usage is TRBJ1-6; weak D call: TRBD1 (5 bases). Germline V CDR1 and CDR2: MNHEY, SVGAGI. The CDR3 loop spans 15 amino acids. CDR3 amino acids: CASSYGGFDNSPLHI. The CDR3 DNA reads TGTGCCAGCAGTTACGGGGGTTTCGATAATTCTCCCCTCCACATT.

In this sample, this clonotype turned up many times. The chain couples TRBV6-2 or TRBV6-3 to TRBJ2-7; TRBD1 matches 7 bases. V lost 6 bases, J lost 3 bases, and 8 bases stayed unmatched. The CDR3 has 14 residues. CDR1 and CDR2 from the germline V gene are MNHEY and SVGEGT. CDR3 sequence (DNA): TGTGCCAGCAGGTGGAACAGGGGTATCTACGAGCAGTACTTC. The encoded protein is CASRWNRGIYEQYF.

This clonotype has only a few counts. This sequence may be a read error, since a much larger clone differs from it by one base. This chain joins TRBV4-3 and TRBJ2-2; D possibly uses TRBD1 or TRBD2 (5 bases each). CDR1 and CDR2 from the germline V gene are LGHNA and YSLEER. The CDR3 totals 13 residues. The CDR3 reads CVSSQGDGPPLFF. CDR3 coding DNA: TGCGTCAGCAGCCAAGGGGACGGCCCACCGCTGTTTTTT.

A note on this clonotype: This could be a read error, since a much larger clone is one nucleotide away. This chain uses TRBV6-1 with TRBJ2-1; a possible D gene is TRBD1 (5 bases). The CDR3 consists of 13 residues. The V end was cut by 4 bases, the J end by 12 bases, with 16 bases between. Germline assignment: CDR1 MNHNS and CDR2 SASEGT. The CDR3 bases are TGTGCCAGCAGTGGGGGCCCCGCCGATGGGCAGTTCTTC. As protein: CASSGGPADGQFF.

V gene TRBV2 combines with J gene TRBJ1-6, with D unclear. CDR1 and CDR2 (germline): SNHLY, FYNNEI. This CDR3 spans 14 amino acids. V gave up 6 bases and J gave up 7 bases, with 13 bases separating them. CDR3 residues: CASSPRTENSPLHF. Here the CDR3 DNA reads TGTGCCAGCAGCCCCAGGACGGAAAATTCACCCCTCCACTTT.

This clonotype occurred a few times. In nucleotides, the CDR3 is TGTGCCAGCAGCAAACTAGCGGGGGCCAACACAGATACGCAGTATTTT. It is translated as CASSKLAGANTDTQYF. The chain joins TRBV5-4 to TRBJ2-3, with 11 bases fitting TRBD2. The CDR3 extends over 16 amino acids. The J segment lost 2 bases and the V segment lost 4 bases, leaving 6 bases of the junction unmatched. Looked up from germline, CDR1 is SGHNT and CDR2 is YYREEE (reference sequence).

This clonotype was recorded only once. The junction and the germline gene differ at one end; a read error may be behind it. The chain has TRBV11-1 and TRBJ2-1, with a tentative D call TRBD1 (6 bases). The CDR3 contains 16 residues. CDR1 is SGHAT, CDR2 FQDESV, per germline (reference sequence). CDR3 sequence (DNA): TGTGCCACAAACAGGGATCGATCTGGCTCCTACAGTGAGCAGTTCTTC. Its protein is CATNRDRSGSYSEQFF.

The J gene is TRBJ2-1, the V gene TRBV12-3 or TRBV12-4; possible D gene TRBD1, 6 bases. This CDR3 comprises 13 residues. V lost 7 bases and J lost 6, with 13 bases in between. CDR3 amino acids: CASTRTEINEQFF. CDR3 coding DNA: TGTGCCAGCACCCGGACAGAGATCAATGAGCAGTTCTTC.

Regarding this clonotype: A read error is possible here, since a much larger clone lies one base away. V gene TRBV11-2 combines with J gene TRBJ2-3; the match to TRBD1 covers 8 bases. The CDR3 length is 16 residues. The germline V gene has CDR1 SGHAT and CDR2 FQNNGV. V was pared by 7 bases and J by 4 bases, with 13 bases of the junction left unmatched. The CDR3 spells CASKRDRGGVADTQYF. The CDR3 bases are TGTGCCAGCAAGCGAGACAGGGGAGGTGTTGCAGATACGCAGTATTTT.

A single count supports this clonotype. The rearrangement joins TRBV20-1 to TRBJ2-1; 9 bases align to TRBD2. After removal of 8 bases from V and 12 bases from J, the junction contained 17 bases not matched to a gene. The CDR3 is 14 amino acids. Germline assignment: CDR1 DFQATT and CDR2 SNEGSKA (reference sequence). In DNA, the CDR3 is TGCAGTACCAAAAGACTAGCGGCTTGGGGTGGGCAGTTCTTC. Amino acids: CSTKRLAAWGGQFF.

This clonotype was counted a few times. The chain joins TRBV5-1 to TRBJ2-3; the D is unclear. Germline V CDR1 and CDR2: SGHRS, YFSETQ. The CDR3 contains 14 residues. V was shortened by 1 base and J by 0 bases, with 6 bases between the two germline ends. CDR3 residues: CASSLTTSTDTQYF. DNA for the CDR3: TGCGCCAGCAGCTTGACTACTAGCACAGATACGCAGTATTTT.

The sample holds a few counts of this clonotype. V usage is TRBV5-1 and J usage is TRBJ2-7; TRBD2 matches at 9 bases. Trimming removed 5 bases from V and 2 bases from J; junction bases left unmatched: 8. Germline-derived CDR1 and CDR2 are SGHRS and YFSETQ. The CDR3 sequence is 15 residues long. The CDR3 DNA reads TGCGCCAGCAGGCCGACTAGCGGACTCACCTACGAGCAGTACTTC. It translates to CASRPTSGLTYEQYF.

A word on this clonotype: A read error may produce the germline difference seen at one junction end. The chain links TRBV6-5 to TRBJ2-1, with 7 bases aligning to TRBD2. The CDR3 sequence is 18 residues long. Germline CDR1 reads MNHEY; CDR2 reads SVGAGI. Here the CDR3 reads CACSYLPPGTSAKGEQFF. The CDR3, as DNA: TGTGCCTGCAGTTACCTCCCACCCGGCACTAGCGCCAAGGGTGAGCAGTTCTTC.

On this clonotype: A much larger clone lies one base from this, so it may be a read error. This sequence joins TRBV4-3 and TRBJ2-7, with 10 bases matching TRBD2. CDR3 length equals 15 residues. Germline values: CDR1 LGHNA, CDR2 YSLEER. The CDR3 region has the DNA TGCGCCTGCAGCCAAGCCAGCGGGGGGGCGTACGAGCAGTACTTC. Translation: CACSQASGGAYEQYF.

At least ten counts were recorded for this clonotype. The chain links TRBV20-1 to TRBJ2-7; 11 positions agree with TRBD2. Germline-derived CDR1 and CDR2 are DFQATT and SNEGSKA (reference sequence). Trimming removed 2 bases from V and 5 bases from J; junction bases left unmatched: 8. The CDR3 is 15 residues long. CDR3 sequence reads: CSARPSSGGRDEQYF. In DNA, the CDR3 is TGCAGTGCTAGACCTTCTAGCGGGGGGAGAGACGAGCAGTACTTC.

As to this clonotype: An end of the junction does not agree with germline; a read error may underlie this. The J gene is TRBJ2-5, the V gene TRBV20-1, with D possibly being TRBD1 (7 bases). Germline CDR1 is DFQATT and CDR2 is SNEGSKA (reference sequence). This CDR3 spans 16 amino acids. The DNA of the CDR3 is TGCAGTGCTAGACTATCCAGGGGGGCAGATGCGGAGATCCAGTACTTC. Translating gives CSARLSRGADAEIQYF.

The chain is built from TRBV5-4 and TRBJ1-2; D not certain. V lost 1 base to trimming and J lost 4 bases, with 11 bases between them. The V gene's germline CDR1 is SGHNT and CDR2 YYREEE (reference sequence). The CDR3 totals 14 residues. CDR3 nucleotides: TGTGCCAGCAGCTTGCATGGTTCCGTCTATGGCTACACCTTC. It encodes CASSLHGSVYGYTF.

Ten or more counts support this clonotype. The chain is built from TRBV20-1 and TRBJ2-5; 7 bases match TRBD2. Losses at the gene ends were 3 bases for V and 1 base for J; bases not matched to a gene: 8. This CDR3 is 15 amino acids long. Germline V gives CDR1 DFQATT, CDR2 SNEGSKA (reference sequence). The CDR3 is CSASGGRGSQETQYF. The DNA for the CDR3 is TGCAGTGCTAGTGGTGGGCGGGGGAGCCAAGAGACCCAGTACTTC.

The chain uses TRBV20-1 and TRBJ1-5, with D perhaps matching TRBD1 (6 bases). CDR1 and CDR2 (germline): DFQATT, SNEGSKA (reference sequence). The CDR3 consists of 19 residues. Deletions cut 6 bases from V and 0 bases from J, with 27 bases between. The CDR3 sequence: CSAPPLDRKSQHSNQPQHF. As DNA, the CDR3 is TGCAGTGCACCACCTTTGGACAGAAAGAGCCAACATAGCAATCAGCCCCAGCATTTT.

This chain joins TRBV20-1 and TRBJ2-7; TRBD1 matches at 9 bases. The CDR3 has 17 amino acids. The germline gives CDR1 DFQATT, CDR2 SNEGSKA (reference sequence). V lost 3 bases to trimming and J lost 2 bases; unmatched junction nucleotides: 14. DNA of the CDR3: TGCAGTGCTAGTGGGGGACAGGGTAACAATAGTGCCTACGAGCAGTACTTC. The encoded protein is CSASGGQGNNSAYEQYF.